This T cell receptor (beta chain) came from a study of blood T cell repertoires in COVID-19. Study context: Researchers got acute and convalescent COVID-19 samples from the United States, Italy and Spain. The analysed material was cDNA or gDNA that came from T cells, B-cell-depleted T cells, or PBMCs.

How the authors handled the data: Amplification with reference gene primers provided the estimates of nucleated cell counts. TCRdb's table, derived via immunoSEQ multiplex PCR, lists solely in-frame clones and lacks some. The V and J calls and clone size are taken from that table; D and trimming were inferred from the DNA. The data contain over 150,000 clones, 70% to 85% of them seen just once; the ten biggest clones take up over 10%. This CDR3 region has 16 residues. V was shortened by 5 bases and J by 0 bases, with 14 bases between the two germline ends. The germline CDR1 and CDR2 sequences are MNHEY and SMNVEV (reference sequence).

The chain links TRBV27 to TRBJ2-1; tentatively, D is TRBD1 (6 bases). Sequencing used peripheral blood. This TCR came from a human donor in a cohort sampled during active COVID-19. CDR3 region: CASSDGQLSSYNEQFF. In nucleotides, the CDR3 is TGTGCCAGCAGTGATGGACAGCTAAGCTCCTACAATGAGCAGTTCTTC.